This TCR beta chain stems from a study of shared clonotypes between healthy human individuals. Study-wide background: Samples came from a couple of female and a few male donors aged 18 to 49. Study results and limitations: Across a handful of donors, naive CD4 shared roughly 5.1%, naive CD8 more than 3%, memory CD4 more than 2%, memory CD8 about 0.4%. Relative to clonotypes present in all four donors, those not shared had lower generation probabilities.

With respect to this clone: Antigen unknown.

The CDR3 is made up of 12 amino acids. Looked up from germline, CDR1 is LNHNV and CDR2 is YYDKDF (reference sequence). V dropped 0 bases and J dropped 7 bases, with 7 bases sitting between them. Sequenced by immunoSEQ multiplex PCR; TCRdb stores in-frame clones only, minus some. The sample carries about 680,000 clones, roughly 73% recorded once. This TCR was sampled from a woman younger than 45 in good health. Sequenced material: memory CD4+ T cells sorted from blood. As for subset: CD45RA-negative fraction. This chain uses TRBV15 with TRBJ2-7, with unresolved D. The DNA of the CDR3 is TGTGCCACCAGCAGAGATTGGTGGGAGCAGTACTTC. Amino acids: CATSRDWWEQYF. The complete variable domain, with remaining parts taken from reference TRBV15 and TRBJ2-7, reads DAMVIQNPRYQVTQFGKPVTLSCSQTLNHNVMYWYQQKSSQAPKLLFHYYDKDFNNEADTPDNFQSRRPNTSFCFLDIRSPGLGDTAMYLCATSRDWWEQYFGPGTRLTVT.